This T cell receptor beta chain was profiled in a study of T cell repertoires in cytomegalovirus infection. Study-level information: HLA-C-restricted CMV epitopes, recently identified, and well-studied HLA-B-restricted ones were used by the study. Carrying CMV and the relevant HLA type showed in public TCR beta signatures. Points from the study as a whole: In two of eight donors, the top clonotype was HLA-C-restricted CMV-specific. Identification of carriers of CMV plus the relevant HLA was achieved through cumulative public TCR beta family frequency.

TCRdb fed the reads into MiXCR, producing one record per CDR3 protein. The data show 700,000 to 950,000 distinct CDR3 sequences, with approximately 30% seen just once and 9.5% to 15% held by the top ten. This clonotype was detected ten times or more. Antigen unknown. Trimming removed 5 bases from V and 5 bases from J; junction bases left unmatched: 5. The CDR3 is 14 amino acids. The receptor's source is a human donor in good health (CMV status not recorded). Some clones in this sample may be carry-over from other donors' samples. The sequenced sample was cultured CD8+ T cells from PBMCs, obtained from culture after CMV antigen stimulation. The V and J genes are TRBV12-3 or TRBV12-4 and TRBJ2-5; 10 bases match TRBD1. The CDR3 bases are TGTGCCAGCAGTCCCGGGACAGGGGAGGAGACCCAGTACTTC. This sequence encodes CASSPGTGEETQYF.